This T cell receptor beta chain was identified during a study of T cell responses to AZD1222 COVID-19 vaccine. V lost 4 bases to trimming and J lost 8 bases, with 11 bases between them. The CDR3 is made up of 13 amino acids. Germline-derived CDR1 and CDR2 are KGHSH and LQKENI. TCRdb's table, derived via immunoSEQ multiplex PCR, lists solely in-frame clones and lacks some. The sample holds 70,000 to 85,000 clones, about four fifths seen once. Study observations and caveats: Clonal diversity was possibly underestimated, and the donors were mostly white British, with more females.

As concerns this clone: Its antigen is still unknown.

This clonotype originated in an adult who received the AZD1222 COVID-19 vaccine. The specimen was peripheral blood, collected 28 days after the second AZD1222 dose. The V and J genes are TRBV18 and TRBJ1-4; D call uncertain. The CDR3 nucleotides read TGTGCCAGCTCACTTTCAGTCGAGGAAAAACTGTTTTTT. Protein: CASSLSVEEKLFF. The full variable domain, completed using reference TRBV18 and TRBJ1-4, is NAGVMQNPRHLVRRRGQEARLRCSPMKGHSHVYWYRQLPEEGLKFMVYLQKENIIDESGMPKERFSAEFPKEGPSILRIQQVVRGDSAAYFCASSLSVEEKLFFGSGTQLSVL.